This T cell receptor (beta chain) was observed in a study of CXCR3-negative and CXCR3-positive naive CD8 T cells (dated 2019 in TCRdb). Concerning the study at large: In total, roughly 140 million TRB reads were obtained, which works out to roughly 1.5 +/- 0.3 million reads per library. Diversity and physicochemical repertoire analyses were performed on about a dozen donors pooled from two independent experiments. The TRBV-TRBJ cluster analysis covered naive subsets from 5 donors and memory cells from 3 donors. Overall results and qualifications from the work: Because CXCR3 expression was partially decreased after cryopreservation, freshly isolated PBMCs were used for most assays. Within the same donor, TRBV-TRBJ usage looked similar between naive CXCR3-negative and CXCR3-positive cells, but memory cells had distinct patterns. Comparably high repertoire diversity was found in both naive subsets, whereas much lower repertoire diversity was found in memory CD8+ T cells. Because surface CD5, which is linked to self-reactivity in mice, was comparable between the naive subsets, TCR interaction strength was also inferred from the physicochemical properties of TRB CDR3s. TRB CDR3s from CXCR3-positive naive cells showed higher hydrophobicity (lower Kidera factor 4), lower energy, and higher strength and volume indices than CXCR3-negative naive cells.

Each CD8+ T cell subset was flow-sorted in triplicate, with roughly 330,000 cells per subset placed directly into RLT lysis buffer. Naive CD8+ T cells were defined stringently as CD45RO-CCR7+CD27+CD95- to exclude memory contaminants. Using standard density gradient centrifugation, peripheral blood mononuclear cells were isolated from buffy coats. A FACSAria III was used to flow-sort naive CD8+ T cells into CXCR3-negative and CXCR3-positive populations. Total RNA was extracted from sorted cells with an RNeasy Mini Kit. The CDR3 numbers 15 residues from cysteine through phenylalanine. No DNA accompanies this entry. CDR1 and CDR2 (DFQATT, SNEGSKA) derive from the germline V gene (reference sequence). For this clonotype: Its cognate antigen has yet to be identified.

Sequenced using a NextSeq 550. The Human TCR Profiling Kit (MiLaboratory) was used to make UMI-labeled 5' RACE TRB cDNA libraries. The full amount of extracted RNA was used for cDNA synthesis, and the full amount of resulting cDNA was used for PCR amplification. The libraries were made side by side, with each library going through the same number of PCR cycles. As for the authors' bioinformatics: With a requirement of at least two reads per UMI, MIGEC and MiXCR extracted about 57,000 +/- 9,900 unique UMI-labeled TRB cDNA molecules per library. Each library averaged about 37,000 +/- 9,700 functional in-frame TRB CDR3 nucleotide clonotypes without stop codons. After each sample was downsampled to 5000 UMI-labeled TRB molecules, VDJtools was used to calculate diversity metrics such as normalized Shannon-Wiener and Chao1. Clonotype-size-weighted physicochemical properties of the central five CDR3 residues (interaction energy, strength, volume and Kidera factor 4) were computed in VDJtools. The reads went through TCRdb reprocessing, and each CDR3 protein sequence gets one entry with no DNA. TCRdb's processing, not the study's, gives the V and J calls here. The sample table includes about 50,000 distinct CDR3 sequences. The ten largest make up around 0.5% of the sample.

The source is a human donor in good health. Some clones in this sample may be carry-over from other donors' samples. The chain is encoded by TRBV20-1 joined to TRBJ2-1; TCRdb selects TRBD2, and the lack of DNA leaves this call unchecked. Material for sequencing was naive CXCR3+ CD8+ T cells from blood. Taken with the paper, the label for cell subset or site translates to: CD45RO-CCR7+CD27+CD95- naive CD8+ T cells expressing CXCR3 (TNR3+). The CDR3 region reads CSASTLETSVNEQFF.